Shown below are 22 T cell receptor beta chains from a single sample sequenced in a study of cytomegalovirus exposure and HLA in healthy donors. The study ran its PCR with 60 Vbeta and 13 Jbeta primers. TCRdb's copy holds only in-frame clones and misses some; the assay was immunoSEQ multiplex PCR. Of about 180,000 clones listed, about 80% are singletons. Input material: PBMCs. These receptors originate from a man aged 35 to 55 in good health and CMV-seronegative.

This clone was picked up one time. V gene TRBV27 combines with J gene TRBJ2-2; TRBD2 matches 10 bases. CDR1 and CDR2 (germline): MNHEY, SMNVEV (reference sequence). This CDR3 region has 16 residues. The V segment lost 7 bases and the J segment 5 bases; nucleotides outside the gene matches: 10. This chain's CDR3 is CASTGSLGLATGELFF. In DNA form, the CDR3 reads TGTGCCAGCACGGGAAGTTTGGGACTAGCGACCGGGGAGCTGTTTTTT.

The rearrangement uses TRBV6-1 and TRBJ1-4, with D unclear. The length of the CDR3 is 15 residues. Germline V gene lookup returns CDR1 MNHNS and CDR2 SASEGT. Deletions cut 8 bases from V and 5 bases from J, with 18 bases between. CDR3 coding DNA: TGTGCCAGCCGGGAGGGATCCGGGTCCAATGAAAAACTGTTTTTT. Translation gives CASREGSGSNEKLFF.

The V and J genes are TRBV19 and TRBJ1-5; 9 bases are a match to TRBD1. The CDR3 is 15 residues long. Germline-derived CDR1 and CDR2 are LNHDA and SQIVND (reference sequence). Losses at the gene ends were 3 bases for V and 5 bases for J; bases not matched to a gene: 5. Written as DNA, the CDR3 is TGTGCCAGTAGTATCGAGACAGGGGGGTATCAGCCCCAGCATTTT. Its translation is CASSIETGGYQPQHF.

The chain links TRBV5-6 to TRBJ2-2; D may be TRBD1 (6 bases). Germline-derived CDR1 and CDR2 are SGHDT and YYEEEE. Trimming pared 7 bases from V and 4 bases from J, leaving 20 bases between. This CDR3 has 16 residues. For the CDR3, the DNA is TGTGCCAGCCGCGACCTGGGCACCAGGGGCACCGGGGAGCTGTTTTTT. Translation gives CASRDLGTRGTGELFF.

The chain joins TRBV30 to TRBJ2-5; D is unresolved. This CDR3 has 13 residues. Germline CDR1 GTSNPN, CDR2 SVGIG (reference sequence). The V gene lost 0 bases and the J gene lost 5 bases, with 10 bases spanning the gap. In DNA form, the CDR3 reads TGTGCCTGGAGTGTCATCAATCGGGAGACCCAGTACTTC. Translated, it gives CAWSVINRETQYF.

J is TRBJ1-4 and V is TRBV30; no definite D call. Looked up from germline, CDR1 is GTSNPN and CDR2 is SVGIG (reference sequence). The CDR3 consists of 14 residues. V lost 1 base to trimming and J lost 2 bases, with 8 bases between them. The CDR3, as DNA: TGTGCCTGGAGTGCGACACTTACTAATGAAAAACTGTTTTTT. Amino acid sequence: CAWSATLTNEKLFF. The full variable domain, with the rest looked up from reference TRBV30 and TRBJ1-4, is SQTIHQWPATLVQPVGSPLSLECTVEGTSNPNLYWYRQAAGRGLQLLFYSVGIGQISSEVPQNLSASRPQDRQFILSSKKLLLSDSGFYLCAWSATLTNEKLFFGSGTQLSVL.

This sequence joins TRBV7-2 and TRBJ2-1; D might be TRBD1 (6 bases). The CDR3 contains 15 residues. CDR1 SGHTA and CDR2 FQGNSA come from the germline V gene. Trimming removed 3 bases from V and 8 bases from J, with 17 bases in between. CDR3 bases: TGTGCCAGCAGCTTGAAGGGTCTGGACAGCTATGAGCAGTTCTTC. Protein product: CASSLKGLDSYEQFF. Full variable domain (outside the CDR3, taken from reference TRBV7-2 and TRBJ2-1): GAGVSQSPSNKVTEKGKDVELRCDPISGHTALYWYRQSLGQGLEFLIYFQGNSAPDKSGLPSDRFSAERTGGSVSTLTIQRTQQEDSAVYLCASSLKGLDSYEQFFGPGTRLTVL.

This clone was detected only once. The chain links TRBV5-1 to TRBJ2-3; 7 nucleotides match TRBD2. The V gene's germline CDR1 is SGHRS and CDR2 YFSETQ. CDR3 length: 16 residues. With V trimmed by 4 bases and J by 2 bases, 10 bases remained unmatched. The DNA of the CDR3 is TGCGCCAGCAGCCTAACCGGGACTACCTACACAGATACGCAGTATTTT. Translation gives CASSLTGTTYTDTQYF.

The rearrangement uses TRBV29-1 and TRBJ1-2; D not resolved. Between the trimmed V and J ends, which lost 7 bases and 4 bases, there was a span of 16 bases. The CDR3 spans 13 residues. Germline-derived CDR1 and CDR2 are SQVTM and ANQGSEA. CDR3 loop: CSARAAAFYGYTF. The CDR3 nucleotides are TGCAGCGCCCGAGCAGCGGCCTTCTATGGCTACACCTTC.

Here the CDR3 DNA reads TGTGCCAGCAGCCCACTAGCGGGAGACAATGAGCAGTTCTTC. Translating gives CASSPLAGDNEQFF. This chain connects TRBV11-2 to TRBJ2-1; 11 bases agree with TRBD2. Germline V lookup: CDR1 SGHAT, CDR2 FQNNGV. The J segment lost 5 bases and the V segment lost 5 bases, leaving 2 bases of the junction unmatched. The CDR3 loop spans 14 amino acids.

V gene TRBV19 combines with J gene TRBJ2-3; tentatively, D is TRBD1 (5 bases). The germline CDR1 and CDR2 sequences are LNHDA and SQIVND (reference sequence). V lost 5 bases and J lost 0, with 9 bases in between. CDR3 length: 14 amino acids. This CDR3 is CASSFGQSTDTQYF. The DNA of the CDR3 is TGTGCCAGTAGTTTCGGACAAAGCACAGATACGCAGTATTTT.

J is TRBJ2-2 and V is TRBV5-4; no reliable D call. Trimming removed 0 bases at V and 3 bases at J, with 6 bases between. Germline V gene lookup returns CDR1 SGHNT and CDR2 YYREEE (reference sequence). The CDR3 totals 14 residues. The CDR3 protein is CASSLVTDTGELFF. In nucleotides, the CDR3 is TGTGCCAGCAGCTTGGTCACGGACACCGGGGAGCTGTTTTTT.

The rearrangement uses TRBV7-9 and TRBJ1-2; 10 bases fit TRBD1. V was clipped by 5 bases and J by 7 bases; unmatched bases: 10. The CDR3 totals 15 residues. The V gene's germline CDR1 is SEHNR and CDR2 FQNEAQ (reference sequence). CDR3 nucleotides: TGTGCCAGCAGCCCCAGGACAGGGGGTAGGGGTGGCTACACCTTC. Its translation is CASSPRTGGRGGYTF.

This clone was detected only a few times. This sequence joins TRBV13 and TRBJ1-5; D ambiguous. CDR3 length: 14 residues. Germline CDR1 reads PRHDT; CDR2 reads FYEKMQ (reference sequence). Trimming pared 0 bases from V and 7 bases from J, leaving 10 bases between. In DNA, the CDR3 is TGTGCCAGCAGCTTAGGCGGGGTCGGACAGCCCCAGCATTTT. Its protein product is CASSLGGVGQPQHF.

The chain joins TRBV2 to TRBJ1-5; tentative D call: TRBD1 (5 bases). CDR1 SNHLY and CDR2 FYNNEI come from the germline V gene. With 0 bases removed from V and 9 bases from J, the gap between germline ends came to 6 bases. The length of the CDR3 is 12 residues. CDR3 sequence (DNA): TGTGCCAGCAGTGAAGCGGGGCGGCCCCAGCATTTT. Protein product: CASSEAGRPQHF.

CDR3 sequence (DNA): TGCGCCAGCAGCTCGACAGGGATGACCAATGAGCAGTTCTTC. This translates into CASSSTGMTNEQFF. V is TRBV5-1 and J is TRBJ2-1; 7 nucleotides agree with TRBD1. This CDR3 has 14 amino acids. The V and J ends lost 3 bases and 6 bases, in that order; junction bases with no gene match: 6. CDR1 and CDR2 from the germline V gene are SGHRS and YFSETQ.

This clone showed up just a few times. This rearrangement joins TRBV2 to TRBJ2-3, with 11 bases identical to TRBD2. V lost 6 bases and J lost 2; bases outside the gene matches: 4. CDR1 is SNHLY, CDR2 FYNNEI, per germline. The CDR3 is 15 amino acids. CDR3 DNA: TGTGCCAGCAGAGCGGGACTAGCGGACACAGATACGCAGTATTTT. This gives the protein CASRAGLADTDTQYF.

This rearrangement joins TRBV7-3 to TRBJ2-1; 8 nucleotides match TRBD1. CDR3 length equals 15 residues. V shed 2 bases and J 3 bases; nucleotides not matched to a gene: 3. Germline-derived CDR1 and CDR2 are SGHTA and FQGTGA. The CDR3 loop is CASSLDRGVYNEQFF. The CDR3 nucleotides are TGTGCCAGCAGCTTAGACAGGGGAGTCTACAATGAGCAGTTCTTC.

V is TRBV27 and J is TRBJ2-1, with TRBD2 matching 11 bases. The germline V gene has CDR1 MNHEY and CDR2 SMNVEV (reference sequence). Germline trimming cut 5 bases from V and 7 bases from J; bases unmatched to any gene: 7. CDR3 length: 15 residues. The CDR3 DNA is TGTGCCAGCAGTCCTACTAGCGGGAGAGCGAATGAGCAGTTCTTC. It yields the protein CASSPTSGRANEQFF.

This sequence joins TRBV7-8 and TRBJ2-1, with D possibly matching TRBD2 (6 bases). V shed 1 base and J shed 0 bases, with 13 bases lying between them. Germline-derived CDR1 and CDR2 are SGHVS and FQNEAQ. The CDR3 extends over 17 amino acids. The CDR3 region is CASSLGVRGTSYNEQFF. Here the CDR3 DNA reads TGTGCCAGCAGCTTAGGGGTTCGGGGGACCTCCTACAATGAGCAGTTCTTC.

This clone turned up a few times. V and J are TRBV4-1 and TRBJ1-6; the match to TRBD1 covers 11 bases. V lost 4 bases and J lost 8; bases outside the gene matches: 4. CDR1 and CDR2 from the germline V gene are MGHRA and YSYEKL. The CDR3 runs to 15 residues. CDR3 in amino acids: CASSRWTGGDSPLHF. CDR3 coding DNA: TGCGCCAGCAGCCGCTGGACAGGGGGCGATTCACCCCTCCACTTT.

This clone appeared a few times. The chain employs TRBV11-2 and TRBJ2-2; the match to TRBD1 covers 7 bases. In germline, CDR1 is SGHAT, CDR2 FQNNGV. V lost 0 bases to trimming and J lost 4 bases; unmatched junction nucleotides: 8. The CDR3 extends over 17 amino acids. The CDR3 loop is CASSLDRLGGGTGELFF. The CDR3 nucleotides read TGTGCCAGCAGCTTAGATCGGTTAGGGGGCGGCACCGGGGAGCTGTTTTTT.